This is a list of T cell receptor beta chains from one sample in a study of Ad26.COV2.S vaccination and SARS-CoV-2 variants. Repertoires were generated with immunoSEQ multiplex PCR, while TCRdb's copy carries only in-frame clones and drops some. The table has about 420,000 clones, roughly 90% seen once. Sequenced material: peripheral blood, taken in a trial of Ad26.COV2.S vaccine versus placebo. These receptors all stem from a person aged 18-65 years who received the Ad26.COV2.S COVID-19 vaccine or a placebo. CDR3s include the opening cysteine and the closing phenylalanine or tryptophan. The order of the fields is CDR3 protein, CDR3 DNA, V gene, D gene, J gene, clone size. A D gene is named only where the DNA matches it firmly. For some rows the clone size is stated as once, few or many, or as a class when expanded; others skip it.

CASSARQGDQPQHF | TGTGCCAGCAGCGCCCGACAGGGGGACCAGCCCCAGCATTTT | TRBV7-8 | TRBD1 | TRBJ1-5 | few
CASTLGGGREAFF | TGTGCCAGCACCCTCGGGGGGGGTCGTGAAGCTTTCTTT | TRBV7-2 | - | TRBJ1-1 | -
CASSGLSWGTSIAKNIQYF | TGTGCCAGCAGTGGCCTTTCCTGGGGGACAAGCATCGCCAAAAACATTCAGTACTTC | TRBV6-1 | - | TRBJ2-4 | -
CASMYLRTGGSQPQHF | TGTGCCAGTATGTATTTGAGGACAGGGGGCAGTCAGCCCCAGCATTTT | TRBV19 | TRBD1 | TRBJ1-5 | few
CASSSSTGKIYEQYF | TGTGCCAGTAGTTCATCGACAGGGAAGATCTACGAGCAGTACTTC | TRBV19 | TRBD1 | TRBJ2-7 | -
CASSTSYEQYF | TGTGCCAGCAGCACCTCCTACGAGCAGTACTTC | TRBV7-9 | - | TRBJ2-7 | -
CASSTRTGNDEQYF | TGTGCCAGCAGTACCCGGACAGGGAACGACGAGCAGTACTTC | TRBV28 | TRBD1 | TRBJ2-7 | -
CASSENTDTQYF | TGTGCCAGCAGCGAAAACACAGATACGCAGTATTTT | TRBV9 | - | TRBJ2-3 | -
CASSQSRGANQPQHF | TGTGCCAGCAGTCAATCCCGAGGGGCCAATCAGCCCCAGCATTTT | TRBV27 | - | TRBJ1-5 | -
CASSLLTSEGRTSTDTQYF | TGTGCCAGCAGCCTCTTAACTAGCGAAGGGAGGACTAGCACAGATACGCAGTATTTT | TRBV5-6 | TRBD2 | TRBJ2-3 | -
CASSFDGNTGELFF | TGTGCCAGCAGTTTTGACGGTAACACCGGGGAGCTGTTTTTT | TRBV27 | - | TRBJ2-2 | -
CASSFLGQGITSYNSPLHF | TGTGCCAGCAGCTTCCTGGGACAGGGAATAACCTCCTATAATTCACCCCTCCACTTT | TRBV7-2 | TRBD1 | TRBJ1-6 | -